This passage covers 14 T cell receptor beta chains from one sample sequenced in a study of CD8+ T cells in alopecia areata. Investigators isolated RNA and reverse transcribed it into cDNA to act as the sequencing template. Clones were read by immunoSEQ multiplex PCR, and TCRdb kept only the in-frame ones, dropping some. The table records around 140,000 clones, about 50% of them present only once. This specimen consisted of CD8+ T cells sorted from blood, obtained at week 0. Source of these receptors: a human donor with alopecia areata.

The chain has TRBV20-1 and TRBJ2-3; D not resolved. The CDR3 length is 11 residues. Per germline, CDR1 DFQATT and CDR2 SNEGSKA (reference sequence). V was clipped by 6 bases and J by 5 bases, with 9 bases between them. The CDR3 region is CSAPTGDTQYF. CDR3 DNA: TGCAGTGCGCCGACCGGAGATACGCAGTATTTT.

In the case of this clone: This same CDR3 is encoded by further DNA sequences in the sample. CDR3 residues: CASSQTGGVTDTQYF. CDR3 coding DNA: TGCGCCAGCAGCCAAACAGGGGGCGTGACAGATACGCAGTATTTT. The chain couples TRBV4-1 to TRBJ2-3, with TRBD1 identical over 9 bases. CDR1 and CDR2 (germline): MGHRA, YSYEKL. The ends lost 2 bases at V and 3 bases at J; junction bases unmatched: 3. The CDR3 runs to 15 residues.

The chain has TRBV7-8 and TRBJ2-3, with TRBD2 matching 11 bases. The CDR3 spans 14 residues. Germline V lookup: CDR1 SGHVS, CDR2 FQNEAQ. J lost 7 bases, V lost 5 bases, and 5 bases had no gene match. The DNA of the CDR3 is TGTGCCAGCAGCGGGACTAGCGGCGGATATACGCAGTATTTT. Translating gives CASSGTSGGYTQYF.

This chain connects TRBV29-1 to TRBJ2-1; maybe TRBD1 (5 bases). Looked up from germline, CDR1 is SQVTM and CDR2 is ANQGSEA. The CDR3 runs 15 residues. Trimming left V 5 bases short and J 0 bases short, with 14 bases between. The CDR3 DNA reads as TGCAGCGTTCCAAACGACAGAGACTCCTACAATGAGCAGTTCTTC. It specifies CSVPNDRDSYNEQFF.

The rearrangement joins TRBV7-9 to TRBJ1-2; the D gene is possibly TRBD1 (6 bases). Germline CDR1 reads SEHNR; CDR2 reads FQNEAQ (reference sequence). The CDR3 has 15 amino acids. Trimming stripped 3 bases from V and 4 bases from J, with 15 bases between. The CDR3 DNA reads TGTGCCAGCAGCTTTTCCCGGACAGTCGCCTATGGCTACACCTTC. Protein sequence: CASSFSRTVAYGYTF.

This clone was picked up a small number of times. V and J are TRBV21-1 and TRBJ2-7; the table gives TRBD2 as D, unverified against the DNA. TRBV21-1 is flagged as a pseudogene. CDR3 length: 10 residues. CDR3 DNA sequence: TGTGCCAGCACGACTGGGGAGCAGTACTTC. It specifies CASTTGEQYF.

The chain links TRBV7-9 to TRBJ2-7; no clear D gene. Between the trimmed V and J ends, which lost 5 bases and 4 bases, there was a span of 9 bases. The CDR3 totals 12 residues. Germline V gene data show CDR1 as SEHNR and CDR2 as FQNEAQ (reference sequence). The DNA for the CDR3 is TGTGCCAGCAGCACCGGGCTTTACGAGCAGTACTTC. This codes for CASSTGLYEQYF.

This clone was counted once. V gene TRBV13 combines with J gene TRBJ2-3; D might be TRBD2 (6 bases). CDR1 and CDR2 from the germline V gene are PRHDT and FYEKMQ (reference sequence). V was clipped by 6 bases and J by 4 bases, with 14 bases between them. The CDR3 is 14 residues long. CDR3 bases: TGTGCCAGCAGGGTGGGGGAGGCCGCAGATACGCAGTATTTT. Protein sequence: CASRVGEAADTQYF.

V gene TRBV30 combines with J gene TRBJ1-6; no firm D call. Germline V gene lookup returns CDR1 GTSNPN and CDR2 SVGIG (reference sequence). V was cut by 2 bases and J by 5 bases, with 7 bases left in between. This CDR3 spans 13 amino acids. CDR3 in amino acids: CAWSQVDNSPLHF. CDR3 nucleotides: TGTGCCTGGAGTCAGGTGGATAATTCACCCCTCCACTTT.

This clone was recorded a few times. The chain combines TRBV13 with TRBJ2-1; 7 nucleotides align to TRBD1. CDR3 size: 13 residues. Germline CDR1 is PRHDT and CDR2 is FYEKMQ (reference sequence). J gave up 7 bases and V 5 bases, and 5 bases lay outside the gene matches. The CDR3 here is CASSTPGGNEQFF. The CDR3 bases are TGTGCCAGCAGCACACCAGGGGGAAATGAGCAGTTCTTC.

DNA for the CDR3: TGTGCCAGCAGCCAAGATCTGGTGGAGGGAGCTGACACTGAAGCTTTCTTT. Encoded protein: CASSQDLVEGADTEAFF. The V gene is TRBV14, the J gene TRBJ1-1; the D is unclear. Looked up from germline, CDR1 is SGHDN and CDR2 is FVKESK. There are 17 residues in the CDR3. V was shortened by 0 bases and J by 3 bases, with 17 bases between the two germline ends.

This clone was recorded a few times. In DNA, the CDR3 is TGTGCCAGCAGTTCACAACCGGGATACACTGAAGCTTTCTTT. This gives the protein CASSSQPGYTEAFF. The chain combines TRBV5-6 with TRBJ1-1; no clear D gene. The germline CDR1 and CDR2 sequences are SGHDT and YYEEEE. The CDR3 has 14 amino acids. The V end lost 5 bases, the J end lost 3 bases, and 14 bases lay between the germline ends.

This clone has more than one count but fewer than ten. In nucleotides, the CDR3 is TGTGCCAGCAGTCCAGGGTATAATTCACCCCTCCACTTT. Protein: CASSPGYNSPLHF. The chain is built from TRBV25-1 and TRBJ1-6, with D possibly TRBD1 on 5 matching bases. CDR1 is MGHDK and CDR2 is SYGVNS in the germline V gene. The length of the CDR3 is 13 residues. V lost 5 bases, J lost 4 bases, and 6 bases lay in between.

This clone was counted a few times. This chain links TRBV4-1 with TRBJ2-7; D is perhaps TRBD2 (5 bases). The CDR3 consists of 15 residues. The germline V gene has CDR1 MGHRA and CDR2 YSYEKL. With 0 bases removed from V and 0 bases from J, the gap between germline ends came to 9 bases. CDR3 in amino acids: CASSQEPGSSYEQYF. Written as DNA, the CDR3 is TGCGCCAGCAGCCAAGAGCCGGGGAGCTCCTACGAGCAGTACTTC.